This T cell receptor beta chain was recorded in a study of blood T cell repertoires in COVID-19 (TCRdb year 2020). A note on the overall study: Collaborator samples came from the United States, Italy and Spain and covered acute and convalescent phases of COVID-19. Where available, HLA class I and class II types were obtained from metadata supplied by the sample provider rather than from assay-based typing. Sample metadata almost always included a de-identified subject ID, COVID-19 status, age in years and sex. Samples were obtained from the ongoing ImmuneRACE study (first 160 participants) and from about 1,300 subjects provided by 6 global collaborators. The prospective study material was composed of cDNA or gDNA derived from T cells, B-cell-depleted T cells, or PBMCs. Deeply sampled blood TCRbeta repertoires from subjects exposed to, actively infected with, or recovered from COVID-19 were included in the dataset. The repertoires were released in a freely available public database intended as a resource for research on the immune response to SARS-CoV-2.

Beyond this particular receptor, the publication reports: The amount of clinical and demographic metadata varied by source and participant and was provided uncurated.

Collaborating institutions collected whole blood in K2EDTA tubes following their own protocols. Collaborator samples were shipped for TCRbeta analysis as frozen whole blood, isolated PBMCs, or DNA extracted from either sample type. TCRbeta CDR3 regions were amplified from genomic DNA using the immunoSEQ Assay, a bias-controlled multiplex PCR. Concerning the study's data processing: The number of nucleated cells in each sample was estimated from the amplification of reference gene primers within the assay. To quantify the absolute abundance of each unique TCRbeta CDR3 rearrangement, sequence reads were collapsed and filtered. Productive Simpson clonality was computed per sample as the square root of Simpson's diversity index over productive rearrangements. What TCRdb holds here is the immuneACCESS table cut down to in-frame rearrangements. Part of the clones is not present; checked against another copy, under half of the missing clones reflect an unresolved V gene, and the others are unexplained. V, J and clone size are taken as reported in that table, and D and trimming were inferred from the DNA itself. In this sample the table shows around 90,000 clones, around 90% of which occur a single time. The leading ten clones occupy around 15% of the sample.

A remark on this clone: The specificity of this receptor is unknown. No quality values exist for individual bases; no much larger clone is one base distant.

The TCR originated in a male donor with acute or convalescent COVID-19. Sequencing used peripheral blood.

CDR3 reads: CASSLEVGGNSPLHF. The nucleotides read TGCGCCAGCAGCTTGGAGGTTGGGGGGAATTCACCCCTCCACTTT. This receptor chain uses TRBV5-1 and TRBJ1-6, and perhaps TRBD1 as D gene, on 5 matching bases. V is clipped by 0 bases and J by 7 bases, and the sequence between their germline boundaries is 11 bases long. CDR1 and CDR2, per the germline V gene, are SGHRS and YFSETQ. Including cysteine and phenylalanine, the CDR3 has 15 amino acids. The sequence is cut down to CDR3 DNA, 45 bases in frame from base 1.